These 12 T cell receptor beta chains originate from one sample sequenced in a study of cytomegalovirus exposure and HLA in healthy donors. PCR used 60 Vbeta primers and 13 Jbeta primers. TCRdb's copy holds only in-frame clones and misses some; the assay was immunoSEQ multiplex PCR. This sample carries some 170,000 clones, around 75% of them seen once, and the ten largest clones take about 2.9%. The sequenced sample consisted of PBMCs. Receptors were obtained from a male donor in good health and CMV-seronegative.

This chain uses TRBV30 with TRBJ1-3; D unclear. Looked up from germline, CDR1 is GTSNPN and CDR2 is SVGIG (reference sequence). The CDR3 covers 11 residues. The V end lost 4 bases, the J end lost 14 bases, and 15 bases lay between the germline ends. The CDR3 DNA reads TGTGCCTGGACCCCCTCACAACACCTATATTTT. Amino acid sequence: CAWTPSQHLYF.

This clone was detected only a few times. The chain links TRBV30 to TRBJ1-5, with 10 bases that match TRBD1. CDR1 and CDR2 (germline): GTSNPN, SVGIG (reference sequence). The CDR3 runs to 19 residues. The trim removed 3 bases at V and 2 bases at J, leaving 16 bases unmatched. CDR3 in amino acids: CAWSDRDRGVVFGNQPQHF. CDR3 coding DNA: TGTGCCTGGAGCGACCGGGACAGGGGAGTTGTTTTTGGCAATCAGCCCCAGCATTTT.

This rearrangement joins TRBV7-3 to TRBJ2-1; the match to TRBD2 covers 9 bases. V trimming: 5 bases; J trimming: 0 bases; junction bases outside the gene matches: 5. This CDR3 is built from 16 residues. Germline loops: CDR1 SGHTA, CDR2 FQGTGA. The CDR3, as DNA: TGTGCCAGCAGCCCTAGCGGGATTAGCTCCTACAATGAGCAGTTCTTC. Translated: CASSPSGISSYNEQFF.

V gene TRBV19 combines with J gene TRBJ1-5; 7 nucleotides match TRBD1. After removal of 3 bases from V and 9 bases from J, the junction contained 14 bases not matched to a gene. Germline V gene sequence: CDR1 LNHDA, CDR2 SQIVND (reference sequence). The CDR3 has 16 amino acids. The CDR3 coding sequence is TGTGCCAGTAGTATTGAGGACAGGAGGGGCGTACGGCCCCAGCATTTT. Translated: CASSIEDRRGVRPQHF.

The chain couples TRBV2 to TRBJ1-6, with 7 nucleotides matching TRBD1. Germline CDR1 SNHLY, CDR2 FYNNEI. The CDR3 consists of 14 residues. Trimming cost V 6 bases and J 8 bases; bases outside gene matches: 7. CDR3 protein: CASRVRDRDSPLHF. CDR3 DNA: TGTGCCAGCAGAGTCCGGGACAGAGATTCACCCCTCCACTTT.

This chain connects TRBV7-2 to TRBJ1-5; D unresolved. The germline CDR1 and CDR2 sequences are SGHTA and FQGNSA. V shed 1 base and J shed 6 bases, with 7 bases lying between them. There are 13 residues in the CDR3. CDR3 DNA sequence: TGTGCCAGCAGCTTAGATTGGAGTCAGCCCCAGCATTTT. It is translated as CASSLDWSQPQHF.

The J gene is TRBJ1-5, the V gene TRBV19, with TRBD1 as a possible D gene (5 bases). CDR1 is LNHDA, CDR2 SQIVND, per germline (reference sequence). V lost 5 bases and J 5 bases, leaving 16 bases between the germline ends. The CDR3 sequence is 15 residues long. The CDR3 loop reads CASSGGGVGYQPQHF. CDR3 DNA: TGTGCCAGTAGTGGCGGGGGGGTAGGTTATCAGCCCCAGCATTTT.

This chain connects TRBV11-2 to TRBJ2-7; maybe TRBD2 (6 bases). Germline assignment: CDR1 SGHAT and CDR2 FQNNGV. Deletions cut 1 base from V and 3 bases from J, with 7 bases between. The CDR3 totals 13 residues. The CDR3 loop reads CASSLVGSYEQYF. CDR3 DNA: TGTGCCAGCAGCTTAGTCGGGAGCTACGAGCAGTACTTC.

The chain couples TRBV6-5 to TRBJ1-5, with TRBD1 matching over 7 bases. Trimming at V came to 2 bases and at J to 6 bases, leaving 1 base not matched to a gene. Germline CDR1 and CDR2: MNHEY and SVGAGI. The CDR3 sequence is 13 residues long. The CDR3 region is CASSYRGLQPQHF. The CDR3 nucleotides are TGTGCCAGCAGTTACAGGGGGCTTCAGCCCCAGCATTTT.

The rearrangement joins TRBV28 to TRBJ2-3, with no clear D. Germline CDR1 and CDR2: MDHEN and SYDVKM. The CDR3 is made up of 14 amino acids. V lost 10 bases and J 0 bases, leaving 14 bases between the germline ends. CDR3 loop: CATHPRLSTDTQYF. CDR3 coding DNA: TGTGCCACACACCCTAGGTTGAGCACAGATACGCAGTATTTT. The whole variable domain, remainder taken from reference TRBV28 and TRBJ2-3, is DVKVTQSSRYLVKRTGEKVFLECVQDMDHENMFWYRQDPGLGLRLIYFSYDVKMKEKGDIPEGYSVSREKKERFSLILESASTNQTSMYLCATHPRLSTDTQYFGPGTRLTVL.

The chain uses TRBV5-1 and TRBJ1-4, with D tentatively TRBD1 (6 bases). The CDR3 runs to 16 residues. Trimming stripped 0 bases from V and 3 bases from J, with 12 bases between. The germline V gene encodes CDR1 SGHRS and CDR2 YFSETQ. The CDR3, as DNA: TGCGCCAGCAGCTTGGGGAGGACAGACCCTAATGAAAAACTGTTTTTT. It is translated as CASSLGRTDPNEKLFF.

The chain has TRBV19 and TRBJ1-2, with 8 bases matching TRBD1. The V and J ends lost 6 bases and 6 bases, in that order; junction bases with no gene match: 6. The CDR3 sequence is 13 residues long. The germline V gene has CDR1 LNHDA and CDR2 SQIVND (reference sequence). CDR3 DNA sequence: TGTGCCAGTAGCACCGACAGGGGCCATGGCTACACCTTC. It translates to CASSTDRGHGYTF.